This TCR beta chain was identified in a study of CD8+CD57+ T cells in acquired aplastic anemia (dated by TCRdb to between 2017 and 2018). Background for the entire study: On average, sorted CD4+ and CD8+ cells yielded 3.2 ug of extracted DNA, with a range of 0.2 to 27.4 ug. An average of approximately 10 million reads for CD4+ cells and 11.0 million reads for CD8+ cells was obtained from healthy donor samples.

Concerning this clonotype itself: Its antigen is currently not known. No base quality values were provided; no much bigger clone lies one nucleotide off.

TCR repertoires of sorted CD4+ and CD8+ blood T cells from severe aplastic anemia patients and healthy subjects were deep-sequenced in the study. Ficoll-Paque density gradient centrifugation was used to isolate peripheral blood mononuclear cells. CD4+ and CD8+ T cells were sorted by FACS or magnetic beads before DNA extraction. Spanning cysteine to phenylalanine, the CDR3 consists of 14 amino acids. The entry retains the CDR3 DNA only, 42 bases that are in frame from base 1. Trimming removed 7 bases from V and 4 bases from J, leaving 16 bases between the germline ends. CDR1 ENHRY and CDR2 SYGVKD were looked up in the germline V gene. What the study reported, not specific to this receptor: Between patients and healthy controls, no significant difference in CD8+ Simpson's diversity was found (P=0.060). Some 27 CD8+ CDR3 sequences were found in both patients and controls but appeared to be highly expressed in patients and within the immunodominant clones of the patients.

TCR beta VDJ combination and CDR3 sequence profiling used genomic DNA as the template. An Illumina HiSeq 2000 was used for TCR repertoire sequencing. The study's own analysis went as follows. TRBV/TRBJ rearrangement plots, CDR3 size and DJ length profiles, and Simpson's diversity index were used to assess repertoires. The immunodominant clone was defined as the most abundant DNA sequence in deep sequencing data. CDR3 amino acid sequences were checked for sharing between subjects and were compared against published repertoires and the VDJdb database. In-frame beta chains were kept once TCRdb had trimmed the public reads at Q25 with fastp and called clones with MiXCR. Duplicate CDR3 protein sequences are folded into a single record with the most common DNA and genes. The V and J calls were determined by TCRdb, not by the authors. The sample contains fewer than 200,000 distinct CDR3 sequences, 63% of them found a single time. Clones ranked in the top ten supply 45% of the sample.

The clonotype comes from a human donor in good health. Recombination linked TRBV10-3 to TRBJ1-2, and the D gene may be TRBD1, 5 bases matching. The source material was sorted CD4+, CD8+, or CD8+CD57+ T cells (not recorded which) from PBMCs. The DNA sequence reads TGTGCCATCACCGAGTTGGGGGATTCCTATGGCTACACCTTC. The resulting protein is CAITELGDSYGYTF.